This T cell receptor beta chain was recovered during a study of human T cells and chemical hapten exposure. About the research overall: Minor volume differences among pooled libraries chiefly drove per-sample TCR yield variation.

This clonotype has a handful of counts. No antigen is known for it. The library attached unique molecular identifiers to individual cDNA molecules. How the authors handled the data: Sample-level TCR yields exhibited a median of around 93,000, with a range of about 20,000 to 750,000. TCRdb processed the RACE reads anew with MiXCR; each CDR3 protein has one entry. These V and J calls derive from TCRdb rather than the authors' analysis. The sample has some 77,000 distinct CDR3 sequences, 8.5% to 10% seen once. Study results and caveats: Sensitization with DPC brought no change to TCRs above 1 in 1000 in frequency.

The time point here: healthy volunteer bleed at 6 weeks. The total RNA was obtained from whole blood that was not fractionated. The sequenced sample was whole blood. This receptor was taken from a female donor in good health. Some clones in this sample may be carry-over from other donors' samples.

Here the CDR3 DNA reads TGCAGCGTTCTTGGGGGGACAGGCGGCGGAGCCTACGAGCAGTACTTC. Amino acids: CSVLGGTGGGAYEQYF. This rearrangement joins TRBV29-1 to TRBJ2-7, with 8 positions matching TRBD1. Germline loops: CDR1 SQVTM, CDR2 ANQGSEA. This CDR3 has 16 residues. V was clipped by 5 bases and J by 2 bases; unmatched bases: 14.